Below are 10 T cell receptor beta chains sequenced from a single sample in a study of blood T cells in healthy people across ages. Primers used in a second PCR of about 7 to 11 cycles were a sample-barcoded 5' primer and a J-beta primer mix. TCRdb fed the 5' RACE reads into MiXCR, producing one record per CDR3 protein. The sample shows hundreds of thousands of distinct CDR3 sequences, under 65% of them seen only once. The sequencing sample was made of blood. These receptors originate from a woman aged 80 or older in good health.

The chain is built from TRBV11-3 and TRBJ2-3; 7 bases match TRBD2. The CDR3 runs 15 residues. Germline CDR1 SGHNT, CDR2 YENEEA. Trimming took 6 bases from V and 0 from J; bases not matched to a gene: 6. Here the CDR3 reads CASSGRGPSTDTQYF. DNA of the CDR3: TGTGCCAGCAGTGGGAGGGGCCCTAGCACAGATACGCAGTATTTT.

As to this clonotype: It may be a read error: a sequence one base away is much more abundant. This chain connects TRBV5-1 to TRBJ2-1, with unresolved D. The CDR3 runs 13 residues. Germline CDR1 and CDR2: SGHRS and YFSETQ. Trimming cost V 2 bases and J 13 bases, with 16 bases left between them. The CDR3 spells CASSLNHQETQFF. Here the CDR3 DNA reads TGCGCCAGCAGCTTAAACCACCAAGAGACCCAGTTCTTC. Using reference TRBV5-1 and TRBJ2-1 for the parts outside the CDR3, the full variable domain is KAGVTQTPRYLIKTRGQQVTLSCSPISGHRSVSWYQQTPGQGLQFLFEYFSETQRNKGNFPGRFSGRQFSNSRSEMNVSTLELGDSALYLCASSLNHQETQFFGPGTRLTVL.

This clonotype was seen only a few times. V is TRBV3-1 and J is TRBJ2-1; D gene uncertain. CDR1 and CDR2 from the germline V gene are LGHDT and YNNKEL (reference sequence). This CDR3 has 15 amino acids. V was shortened by 0 bases and J by 4 bases, with 10 bases between the two germline ends. Here the CDR3 reads CASSQDASQYNEQFF. CDR3 sequence (DNA): TGTGCCAGCAGCCAAGATGCCAGTCAATACAATGAGCAGTTCTTC.

This sequence joins TRBV12-3 or TRBV12-4 and TRBJ2-3, with D possibly TRBD2 on 5 matching bases. Trimming took 6 bases from V and 3 from J, leaving 19 bases between them. This CDR3 is 16 amino acids long. This chain's CDR3 is CASRRGRRALTDTQYF. The CDR3 DNA sequence: TGTGCCAGCAGAAGAGGACGGCGGGCATTGACAGATACGCAGTATTTT.

Many counts were recorded for this clonotype. This chain links TRBV7-2 with TRBJ2-1; D gene ambiguous. This CDR3 has 11 amino acids. The germline V gene encodes CDR1 SGHTA and CDR2 FQGNSA. V was trimmed by 3 bases and J by 11 bases, leaving 8 bases between them. CDR3 bases: TGTGCCAGCAGCTTGGATCCGAAGCAGTTCTTC. The encoded protein is CASSLDPKQFF.

V usage is TRBV7-9 and J usage is TRBJ2-5; D not resolved. The V and J ends lost 3 bases and 1 base respectively, with 15 bases between them. CDR3 length: 16 residues. The germline CDR1 and CDR2 sequences are SEHNR and FQNEAQ (reference sequence). CDR3 protein: CASSFRLSAGQETQYF. CDR3 coding DNA: TGTGCCAGCAGCTTTAGGTTATCAGCAGGCCAAGAGACCCAGTACTTC.

This clonotype was recorded at least ten times. The chain combines TRBV5-1 with TRBJ1-2; no clear D gene. Trimming removed 0 bases from V and 2 bases from J, with 8 bases in between. This CDR3 has 14 residues. Germline values: CDR1 SGHRS, CDR2 YFSETQ. In DNA form, the CDR3 reads TGCGCCAGCAGCTTGGAAAGTCCCAACTATGGCTACACCTTC. Translated, it gives CASSLESPNYGYTF.

The chain recombines TRBV7-2 with TRBJ2-2; D uncertain. CDR1 is SGHTA, CDR2 FQGNSA, per germline. The CDR3 is 13 amino acids. Trimming pared 4 bases from V and 8 bases from J, leaving 11 bases between. CDR3 nucleotide sequence: TGTGCCAGCAGCTCAAGCCAGAGAGGGGAGCTGTTTTTT. Translated, it gives CASSSSQRGELFF. Complete variable domain (other parts from reference TRBV7-2 and TRBJ2-2): GAGVSQSPSNKVTEKGKDVELRCDPISGHTALYWYRQSLGQGLEFLIYFQGNSAPDKSGLPSDRFSAERTGGSVSTLTIQRTQQEDSAVYLCASSSSQRGELFFGEGSRLTVL.

On this clonotype itself: A much larger clonotype is one base distant, so this may be a read error. The V gene is TRBV6-6, the J gene TRBJ2-5, with a possible D match to TRBD1 (6 bases). The CDR3 is 13 amino acids. V lost 2 bases, J lost 2 bases, and 6 bases lay in between. Germline V gene sequence: CDR1 MNHNY, CDR2 SVGAGI (reference sequence). The CDR3 is CASSYGQQETQYF. Here the CDR3 DNA reads TGTGCCAGCAGTTACGGACAGCAAGAGACCCAGTACTTC.

The chain recombines TRBV4-1 with TRBJ2-3, with D possibly TRBD2 on 5 matching bases. Trimming cost V 4 bases and J 2 bases, with 16 bases left between them. The germline V gene has CDR1 MGHRA and CDR2 YSYEKL. CDR3 size: 16 residues. The CDR3 is CASSLRGEGFTDTQYF. CDR3 nucleotide sequence: TGCGCCAGCAGCCTGCGCGGTGAGGGCTTCACAGATACGCAGTATTTT.